Below, 24 T cell receptor beta chains from the same sample are listed, as sequenced in a study of blood T cells in healthy people across ages. A second PCR of about 7 to 12 cycles used a sample-barcoded 5' primer and a J-beta primer mix. TCRdb recomputed calls from the 5' RACE reads with MiXCR, one row per CDR3 protein. The sample holds around 1,000,000 distinct CDR3 sequences, 35% to 45% seen once. Source material: blood. These receptors were taken from a man younger than 30 in good health.

On this clonotype: One junction end does not reproduce the germline sequence, and a read error may be involved. The J gene is TRBJ1-2, the V gene TRBV25-1, with a possible D match to TRBD1 (5 bases). Germline assignment: CDR1 MGHDK and CDR2 SYGVNS. The CDR3 sequence is 16 residues long. This CDR3 is CASSEYMGGGSYSYTF. The DNA for the CDR3 is TGTGCCAGCAGTGAATATATGGGCGGGGGTTCCTATAGCTACACCTTC.

In its sample, this clonotype was seen a few times. A much larger clone sits a single nucleotide away, making a read error possible. The gene calls are TRBV7-2 and TRBJ2-5, with D perhaps given as TRBD1 or TRBD2 (5 bases each). There are 14 residues in the CDR3. Per the germline V gene, CDR1 is SGHTA and CDR2 is FQGNSA. Trimming removed 7 bases at V and 11 bases at J, with 23 bases between. CDR3 coding DNA: TGTGCCAGCAAAAGGGGACCCCATTACAATGAGCAGTACTTC. Its protein product is CASKRGPHYNEQYF.

The chain joins TRBV5-1 to TRBJ2-2, with D possibly TRBD1 on 6 matching bases. CDR3 length: 14 amino acids. Trimming removed 7 bases at V and 0 bases at J, with 10 bases between. Germline CDR1 and CDR2: SGHRS and YFSETQ. The CDR3 loop reads CASAGQTNTGELFF. CDR3 nucleotide sequence: TGCGCCAGCGCAGGACAGACGAACACCGGGGAGCTGTTTTTT.

This clonotype showed up just once. The chain uses TRBV20-1 and TRBJ2-3, with no clear D. V lost 3 bases and J lost 4, with 11 bases in between. CDR3 length: 13 amino acids. From germline, CDR1 is DFQATT and CDR2 SNEGSKA (reference sequence). The CDR3: CSASQVDADTQYF. The CDR3, as DNA: TGCAGTGCTAGTCAGGTTGACGCAGATACGCAGTATTTT.

The rearrangement links TRBV9 to TRBJ1-5; 7 nucleotides line up with TRBD1. Unmatched junction bases numbered 8, after V lost 2 bases and J lost 6 bases. From germline, CDR1 is SGDLS and CDR2 YYNGEE. The CDR3 is 15 amino acids. As DNA, the CDR3 is TGTGCCAGCAGCGTCGATCAGGGGGTCGGTCAGCCCCAGCATTTT. Encoded protein: CASSVDQGVGQPQHF. The variable domain in full, completed from reference TRBV9 and TRBJ1-5, reads DSGVTQTPKHLITATGQRVTLRCSPRSGDLSVYWYQQSLDQGLQFLIQYYNGEERAKGNILERFSAQQFPDLHSELNLSSLELGDSALYFCASSVDQGVGQPQHFGDGTRLSIL.

The chain has TRBV3-1 and TRBJ2-1, with D unresolved. Trimming took off 4 bases at V and 9 bases at J, with 10 bases between the two ends. Germline CDR1 is LGHDT and CDR2 is YNNKEL (reference sequence). The CDR3 totals 12 residues. DNA for the CDR3: TGTGCCAGCAGCCGGGCCAAAAGTGAGCAGTTCTTC. It translates to CASSRAKSEQFF.

The genes are TRBV4-3 and TRBJ1-5, with D unclear. The V end lost 1 base, the J end lost 0 bases, and 7 bases lay between the germline ends. CDR1 is LGHNA and CDR2 is YSLEER in the germline V gene. CDR3 length: 15 amino acids. In nucleotides, the CDR3 is TGCGCCAGCAGCCAAGTTGTGGGTAGCAATCAGCCCCAGCATTTT. Translation gives CASSQVVGSNQPQHF.

The chain carries TRBV6-5 and TRBJ2-1; 7 bases line up with TRBD1. The CDR3 loop spans 15 amino acids. J gave up 5 bases and V 5 bases, and 9 bases lay outside the gene matches. Per germline, CDR1 MNHEY and CDR2 SVGAGI. CDR3 amino acids: CASSPDRYEDNEQFF. The CDR3 nucleotides are TGTGCCAGCAGTCCGGACAGGTATGAGGACAATGAGCAGTTCTTC.

This clonotype has just a few counts. The chain uses TRBV27 and TRBJ1-1, with D possibly being TRBD1 (5 bases). The V gene lost 0 bases and the J gene lost 1 base, with 9 bases spanning the gap. The CDR3 contains 15 residues. Germline CDR1 is MNHEY and CDR2 is SMNVEV (reference sequence). This CDR3 is CASSLSRGANTEAFF. CDR3 sequence (DNA): TGTGCCAGCAGTTTATCGAGGGGCGCGAACACTGAAGCTTTCTTT.

In its sample, this clonotype was seen a few times. J is TRBJ1-1 and V is TRBV29-1; D is unresolved. V was trimmed by 8 bases and J by 2 bases, leaving 15 bases between them. The CDR3 covers 13 residues. Germline CDR1 and CDR2: SQVTM and ANQGSEA. The CDR3 reads CSCSRAANTEAFF. The CDR3 bases are TGCAGCTGTTCCCGGGCAGCTAACACTGAAGCTTTCTTT.

This chain links TRBV6-1 with TRBJ1-2; no firm D call. CDR1 is MNHNS and CDR2 is SASEGT in the germline V gene. This CDR3 is 13 amino acids long. Deletions cut 1 base from V and 8 bases from J, with 11 bases between. The CDR3 DNA reads TGTGCCAGCAGTGAAGAAAGGACCTGGGGCTACACCTTC. Its translation: CASSEERTWGYTF.

The V and J genes are TRBV18 and TRBJ1-2; 7 nucleotides match TRBD1. The CDR3 totals 13 residues. Per germline, CDR1 KGHSH and CDR2 LQKENI. J was trimmed by 10 bases and V by 3 bases; bases with no gene match: 8. CDR3 sequence: CASSPTRDRPYTF. CDR3 coding DNA: TGTGCCAGCTCACCGACCAGGGACAGACCCTACACCTTC.

The sample holds a few counts of this clonotype. The V gene is TRBV28, the J gene TRBJ2-1; D might be TRBD1 (6 bases). The CDR3 consists of 13 residues. Trimming took off 6 bases at V and 7 bases at J, with 13 bases between the two ends. The germline V gene has CDR1 MDHEN and CDR2 SYDVKM. CDR3 sequence (DNA): TGTGCCAGCAGACTTTCACAGGGAAATGAGCAGTTCTTC. Protein product: CASRLSQGNEQFF.

This clonotype has a handful of counts. The V call is TRBV6-6, the J call TRBJ1-2, with D perhaps matching TRBD1 (6 bases). The V end lost 6 bases, the J end lost 5 bases, and 13 bases lay between the germline ends. From germline, CDR1 is MNHNY and CDR2 SVGAGI (reference sequence). The CDR3 extends over 13 amino acids. CDR3 DNA sequence: TGTGCCAGCAGGTACAGGGAAGAGTATGGCTACACCTTC. Translating gives CASRYREEYGYTF.

The CDR3 coding sequence is TGTGCCAGCAGCAAGTTTGGGGCAAGAGGCGGCACAGATACGCAGTATTTT. The encoded protein is CASSKFGARGGTDTQYF. The chain has TRBV9 and TRBJ2-3, with D perhaps TRBD1 (5 bases). The CDR3 sequence is 17 residues long. V was trimmed by 4 bases and J by 1 base, leaving 19 bases between them. CDR1 and CDR2 (germline): SGDLS, YYNGEE.

This rearrangement joins TRBV7-2 to TRBJ2-4; D is undetermined. Gene TRBJ2-7 matches the end of the DNA better, so the J call may be wrong. CDR3 length equals 14 residues. Germline assignment: CDR1 SGHTA and CDR2 FQGNSA. The CDR3 sequence: CASSLGVGPSEQYF. CDR3 DNA sequence: TGTGCCAGCAGCTTAGGTGTAGGACCCAGCGAGCAGTACTTC.

The chain combines TRBV20-1 with TRBJ2-7, with D possibly TRBD1 on 5 matching bases. The CDR3 length is 14 residues. Germline values: CDR1 DFQATT, CDR2 SNEGSKA (reference sequence). The V end was cut by 1 base, the J end by 2 bases, with 12 bases between. CDR3 in DNA: TGCAGTGCTAGAGCGGCAGGGTCGGCCTACGAGCAGTACTTC. It translates to CSARAAGSAYEQYF.

The genes are TRBV28 and TRBJ1-5, with 10 nucleotides matching TRBD1. From germline, CDR1 is MDHEN and CDR2 SYDVKM. The V gene end was trimmed by 6 bases and the J gene end by 6 bases; junction bases not matched to a gene: 8. The CDR3 extends over 15 amino acids. The CDR3 protein is CASRSIDRGPQPQHF. In DNA form, the CDR3 reads TGTGCCAGCAGGTCTATCGACAGGGGGCCTCAGCCCCAGCATTTT.

Regarding this clonotype: The junction and the germline gene differ at one end; a read error may be behind it. V and J are TRBV6-5 and TRBJ1-2; 7 positions agree with TRBD1. The CDR3 runs to 15 residues. Germline CDR1 is MNHEY and CDR2 is SVGAGI. CDR3 nucleotide sequence: TGTGCCAGCAGTGACTCCGGGACAGAAAACTATGGCTACACCTTC. Amino acids: CASSDSGTENYGYTF.

As to this clonotype: One end of the junction does not line up with germline, which may come from a read error. The V call is TRBV5-1, the J call TRBJ1-1; D might be TRBD1 (5 bases). Germline CDR1 SGHRS, CDR2 YFSETQ. This CDR3 is built from 14 residues. The CDR3 DNA reads as TGCGCCAGCGGCTTGTGGGGGATGAACACTGAAGCTTTCTTT. Protein sequence: CASGLWGMNTEAFF.

The chain carries TRBV11-2 and TRBJ2-1, with D unclear. The CDR3 spans 13 residues. Germline V gene data show CDR1 as SGHAT and CDR2 as FQNNGV. The V end was cut by 5 bases, the J end by 13 bases, with 18 bases between. The CDR3 DNA reads as TGTGCCAGCAGCACGCCGGCAGAAGAGACCCAGTTCTTC. This sequence encodes CASSTPAEETQFF.

The V gene is TRBV3-1, the J gene TRBJ1-2, with 7 bases aligning to TRBD1. Germline values: CDR1 LGHDT, CDR2 YNNKEL (reference sequence). Losses at the gene ends were 5 bases for V and 11 bases for J; bases not matched to a gene: 11. The CDR3 is made up of 13 amino acids. CDR3 in amino acids: CASSARQGSGYTF. The CDR3 nucleotides are TGTGCCAGCAGCGCCCGACAGGGAAGTGGTTACACCTTC.

This clonotype came up a few times. The V call is TRBV20-1, the J call TRBJ1-2; 8 nucleotides line up with TRBD1. CDR1 is DFQATT, CDR2 SNEGSKA, per germline (reference sequence). This CDR3 is 18 amino acids long. V was clipped by 5 bases and J by 0 bases; unmatched bases: 17. The DNA for the CDR3 is TGCAGTGCTCGAAACCCCGGGACAGGTGGAAACCCTAACTATGGCTACACCTTC. This sequence encodes CSARNPGTGGNPNYGYTF.

This clonotype was counted a single time. The rearrangement links TRBV20-1 to TRBJ1-1; TRBD1 matches 7 bases. Unmatched junction bases numbered 4, after V lost 0 bases and J lost 0 bases. The CDR3 consists of 15 residues. Germline loops: CDR1 DFQATT, CDR2 SNEGSKA (reference sequence). CDR3 DNA sequence: TGCAGTGCTAGAGATCGACAGGGACTGAACACTGAAGCTTTCTTT. This translates into CSARDRQGLNTEAFF.